This TCR beta chain was retrieved from a study of cytomegalovirus exposure and HLA in healthy donors. Study observations and caveats: Analysis was carried out at a later point, and it linked a missense DCLRE1C variant to TCR beta V- and J-gene trimming. Per a later analysis, 18,000 or so TCR beta sequences showed association with HLA alleles at 0.05 false discovery rate.

For this clone: What it recognizes is unknown.

Looked up from germline, CDR1 is MDHEN and CDR2 is SYDVKM. The germline V and J ends were trimmed by 3 bases and 3 bases, with 15 bases remaining between them. The CDR3 extends over 15 amino acids. Researchers ran the PCR with 60 Vbeta and 13 Jbeta primers. Methods used by the authors: Among the unique TCR beta chains that a later analysis counted, some 73 million in all, roughly 9.9 million were shared. Sequencing used immunoSEQ multiplex PCR; TCRdb keeps in-frame clones, though not all of them. That table is the source of V, J and clone size, and D and trimming were worked out from the DNA. The sample carries 150,000 to 250,000 clones, just over 75% recorded once.

The TCR was taken from a man aged 30 to 45 in good health and CMV-seronegative. Sequencing input: PBMCs. V gene TRBV28 combines with J gene TRBJ2-7, with D possibly being TRBD1 (5 bases). CDR3 coding DNA: TGTGCCAGCAGTTTCTTTTCGACAGCCCTCTACGAGCAGTACTTC. Residues: CASSFFSTALYEQYF.